These 21 T cell receptor beta chains originate from one sample sequenced in a study of control samples from healthy donors and cancer patients (dated by TCRdb to 2018 to 2021). Library prep was done by the immunoSEQ multiplex PCR assay. TCRdb holds this immuneACCESS table with in-frame rearrangements only. Some clones are missing; in checked studies, unresolved V genes explain under half, and the rest has no known cause. This sample comprises around 140,000 clones, about 90% of them detected only once. Around 6.9% of the sample is taken by the ten largest. The sample taken for sequencing was PBMCs. These receptors originate from a man in his fifties with head and neck cancer.

The gene calls are TRBV5-4 and TRBJ2-1; D uncertain. The CDR3 runs to 13 residues. Looked up from germline, CDR1 is SGHNT and CDR2 is YYREEE (reference sequence). V shed 3 bases and J shed 4 bases, with 8 bases lying between them. Here the CDR3 reads CASSSWSYNEQFF. As DNA, the CDR3 is TGTGCCAGCAGCTCCTGGTCGTACAATGAGCAGTTCTTC.

The gene calls are TRBV11-3 and TRBJ2-2; 12 bases are a match to TRBD2. This CDR3 is 15 amino acids long. Trimming cost V 5 bases and J 6 bases; bases outside gene matches: 4. Germline V gene lookup returns CDR1 SGHNT and CDR2 YENEEA. CDR3: CASSATSGSSGELFF. CDR3 DNA sequence: TGTGCCAGCAGCGCGACTAGCGGGAGCTCCGGGGAGCTGTTTTTT.

V gene TRBV7-8 combines with J gene TRBJ2-5; D is ambiguous. Germline CDR1 SGHVS, CDR2 FQNEAQ. This CDR3 is built from 14 residues. V was trimmed by 5 bases and J by 5 bases, leaving 15 bases between them. This CDR3 is CASSTRASRETQYF. The CDR3 region has the DNA TGTGCCAGCAGCACCCGGGCCTCTCGCGAGACCCAGTACTTC.

The CDR3 DNA is TGTGCCAGCAGCTTAGTCCGGGACAGCCGACACAATGAGCAGTTCTTC. This codes for CASSLVRDSRHNEQFF. The chain has TRBV7-9 and TRBJ2-1, with 7 bases fitting TRBD1. V shed 1 base and J 5 bases; nucleotides not matched to a gene: 8. The germline CDR1 and CDR2 sequences are SEHNR and FQNEAQ (reference sequence). This CDR3 spans 16 amino acids.

The rearrangement uses TRBV19 and TRBJ2-3; TRBD1 matches 9 bases. From germline, CDR1 is LNHDA and CDR2 SQIVND (reference sequence). This CDR3 has 13 residues. The V and J ends lost 6 bases and 4 bases, in that order; junction bases with no gene match: 2. The CDR3 nucleotides read TGTGCCAGTAGCAGGACAGGGGCAGATACGCAGTATTTT. As protein: CASSRTGADTQYF.

V is TRBV28 and J is TRBJ1-1; no firm D call. Germline V CDR1 and CDR2: MDHEN, SYDVKM. The length of the CDR3 is 12 residues. Trimming stripped 4 bases from V and 6 bases from J, with 9 bases between. The CDR3 sequence is CASSSGGPEAFF. For the CDR3, the DNA is TGTGCCAGCAGTTCGGGAGGGCCTGAAGCTTTCTTT.

This rearrangement joins TRBV29-1 to TRBJ1-1; D not certain. The CDR3 consists of 13 residues. Germline lookup yields CDR1 SQVTM and CDR2 ANQGSEA. V gave up 6 bases and J gave up 0 bases, with 11 bases separating them. The CDR3 spells CSVKDSLNTEAFF. The DNA of the CDR3 is TGCAGCGTAAAGGATTCCCTGAACACTGAAGCTTTCTTT.

The chain is built from TRBV5-4 and TRBJ1-2, with TRBD1 identical over 7 bases. Trimming cost V 2 bases and J 3 bases; bases outside gene matches: 1. The CDR3 sequence is 13 residues long. CDR1 is SGHNT, CDR2 YYREEE, per germline (reference sequence). CDR3 DNA sequence: TGTGCCAGCAGCTTCGGGACAGACTATGGCTACACCTTC. It encodes CASSFGTDYGYTF.

This chain links TRBV6-2 or TRBV6-3 with TRBJ2-1, with D tentatively TRBD2 (7 bases). V gave up 6 bases and J gave up 5 bases, with 17 bases separating them. This CDR3 comprises 15 residues. CDR1 and CDR2 (germline): MNHEY, SVGEGT. The CDR3 nucleotides are TGTGCCAGCAGCCCCGGCGGGGGCCAAGACAATGAGCAGTTCTTC. Translation gives CASSPGGGQDNEQFF.

The chain joins TRBV6-5 to TRBJ1-1; the D gene is possibly TRBD1 (5 bases). In germline, CDR1 is MNHEY, CDR2 SVGAGI. The CDR3 totals 14 residues. Trimming pared 2 bases from V and 4 bases from J, leaving 11 bases between. Here the CDR3 reads CASSYGSGGTEAFF. In DNA form, the CDR3 reads TGTGCCAGCAGTTACGGGAGTGGGGGCACTGAAGCTTTCTTT.

The chain is built from TRBV19 and TRBJ1-1; maybe TRBD1 (5 bases). The CDR3 extends over 13 amino acids. Deletions cut 3 bases from V and 9 bases from J, with 14 bases between. Germline V gene lookup returns CDR1 LNHDA and CDR2 SQIVND (reference sequence). The CDR3 here is CASSITGERQAFF. The CDR3, as DNA: TGTGCCAGTAGTATTACGGGGGAAAGGCAAGCTTTCTTT.

The chain combines TRBV30 with TRBJ2-1, with 7 bases that match TRBD2. Trimming removed 4 bases from V and 7 bases from J; junction bases left unmatched: 10. The CDR3 loop spans 14 amino acids. The germline CDR1 and CDR2 sequences are GTSNPN and SVGIG (reference sequence). CDR3 region: CAWIRQVGGNEQFF. For the CDR3, the DNA is TGTGCCTGGATCCGACAAGTCGGGGGGAATGAGCAGTTCTTC.

This chain joins TRBV5-1 and TRBJ2-2; D remains ambiguous. CDR3 length: 16 residues. CDR1 and CDR2 (germline): SGHRS, YFSETQ. Deletions cut 3 bases from V and 0 bases from J, with 12 bases between. For the CDR3, the DNA is TGCGCCAGCAGCTCCCTGACAATTTCGAACACCGGGGAGCTGTTTTTT. It codes for CASSSLTISNTGELFF.

The chain is built from TRBV5-1 and TRBJ2-1; D is perhaps TRBD1 (6 bases). The V gene's germline CDR1 is SGHRS and CDR2 YFSETQ. This CDR3 contains 12 residues. Trimming shortened V by 4 bases and J by 8 bases, and 10 bases separated the two germline ends. CDR3 amino acids: CASSLRTDEQFF. The CDR3 region has the DNA TGCGCCAGCAGCCTGAGGACAGATGAGCAGTTCTTC.

The genes are TRBV29-1 and TRBJ2-1, with 8 positions matching TRBD2. V shed 1 base, J shed 3 bases, and the junction held 5 bases outside the gene matches. The CDR3 spans 15 residues. The V gene's germline CDR1 is SQVTM and CDR2 ANQGSEA. CDR3: CSVEVSGGVYNEQFF. The DNA of the CDR3 is TGCAGCGTTGAAGTTTCGGGGGGGGTCTACAATGAGCAGTTCTTC.

This clone appeared a single time. The chain couples TRBV15 to TRBJ2-3; D is possibly TRBD1 (6 bases). Germline V gives CDR1 LNHNV, CDR2 YYDKDF (reference sequence). The CDR3 has 12 amino acids. V gave up 4 bases and J gave up 6 bases, with 8 bases separating them. CDR3 sequence: CATSIRGDTQYF. As DNA, the CDR3 is TGTGCCACCAGCATAAGGGGGGATACGCAGTATTTT.

The chain has TRBV18 and TRBJ1-5; D remains unclear. CDR1 is KGHSH, CDR2 LQKENI, per germline. V was cut by 2 bases and J by 2 bases, with 4 bases left in between. CDR3 length: 13 amino acids. For the CDR3, the DNA is TGTGCCAGCTCACCAAGCGGCAATCAGCCCCAGCATTTT. This codes for CASSPSGNQPQHF.

The chain uses TRBV11-2 and TRBJ2-7; D gene uncertain. The V gene's germline CDR1 is SGHAT and CDR2 FQNNGV. There are 16 residues in the CDR3. V lost 4 bases and J lost 2, with 18 bases in between. This chain's CDR3 is CASSSLIPTSTYEQYF. Written as DNA, the CDR3 is TGTGCCAGCAGCTCCTTAATACCGACATCCACCTACGAGCAGTACTTC.

The rearrangement links TRBV18 to TRBJ1-4, with no clear D. The V end lost 2 bases, the J end lost 7 bases, and 14 bases lay between the germline ends. There are 15 residues in the CDR3. Germline CDR1 is KGHSH and CDR2 is LQKENI. The CDR3, as DNA: TGTGCCAGCTCACCAATCGGGCCAGGAGGTGAAAAACTGTTTTTT. Its protein product is CASSPIGPGGEKLFF.

The chain recombines TRBV19 with TRBJ2-3; D remains unclear. CDR1 is LNHDA, CDR2 SQIVND, per germline (reference sequence). There are 12 residues in the CDR3. Trimming removed 3 bases from V and 3 bases from J, with 4 bases in between. This chain's CDR3 is CASSMGTDTQYF. The CDR3 coding sequence is TGTGCCAGTAGTATGGGTACAGATACGCAGTATTTT.

This chain connects TRBV10-2 to TRBJ1-2; maybe TRBD1 (5 bases). The length of the CDR3 is 13 residues. Germline-derived CDR1 and CDR2 are WSHSY and SAAADI. V lost 2 bases, J lost 1 base, and 5 bases lay in between. This chain's CDR3 is CASSEGGNYGYTF. CDR3 nucleotide sequence: TGCGCCAGCAGTGAGGGGGGTAACTATGGCTACACCTTC.